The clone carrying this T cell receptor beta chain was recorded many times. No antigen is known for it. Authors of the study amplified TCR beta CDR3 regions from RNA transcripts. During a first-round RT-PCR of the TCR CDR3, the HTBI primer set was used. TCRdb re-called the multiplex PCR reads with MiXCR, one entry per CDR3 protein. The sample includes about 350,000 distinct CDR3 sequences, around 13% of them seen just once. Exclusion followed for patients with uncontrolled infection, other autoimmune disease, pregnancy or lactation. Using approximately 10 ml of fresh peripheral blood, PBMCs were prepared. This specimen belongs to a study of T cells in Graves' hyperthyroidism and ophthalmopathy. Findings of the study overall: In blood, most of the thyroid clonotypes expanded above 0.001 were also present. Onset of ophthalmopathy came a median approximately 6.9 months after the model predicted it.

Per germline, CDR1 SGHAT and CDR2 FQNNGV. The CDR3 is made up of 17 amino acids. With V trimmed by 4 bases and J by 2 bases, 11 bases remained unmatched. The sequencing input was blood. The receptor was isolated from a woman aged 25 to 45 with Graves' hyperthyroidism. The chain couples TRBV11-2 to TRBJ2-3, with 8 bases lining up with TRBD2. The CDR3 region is CASSSLGVAGLTDTQYF. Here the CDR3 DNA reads TGTGCCAGCAGCTCTCTCGGGGTAGCGGGACTCACAGATACGCAGTATTTT.